This TCR beta chain was captured in a study of shared clonotypes between healthy human individuals. Study information: The donor pool was made up of a couple of women and three men aged 18 to 49.

Using around 180 ng DNA, about 29,000 T cell genomes, the sorted-subset replicate PCRs were run. Data came from immunoSEQ multiplex PCR; TCRdb stores just in-frame clones and leaves some out. The table includes about 2.3 million clones, 80% to 95% detected once. Naive CD45RA+ and memory CD45RA-negative subsets were split from CD4+ cells. Material for sequencing was naive CD4+ T cells from PBMCs. This sample's subset: CD45RA+ positively selected. This TCR was recovered from a man younger than 30 in good health. Some clones in this sample may be carry-over from other donors' samples.

CDR3 loop: CASSYGRTGHQPQHF. In nucleotides, the CDR3 is TGTGCCAGCAGTTACGGACGGACAGGGCATCAGCCCCAGCATTTT. The chain combines TRBV6-5 with TRBJ1-5; 8 nucleotides agree with TRBD1. The germline gives CDR1 MNHEY, CDR2 SVGAGI. The junction had 5 bases not matched to a gene; V was cut back by 2 bases and J by 5 bases. The CDR3 extends over 15 amino acids.